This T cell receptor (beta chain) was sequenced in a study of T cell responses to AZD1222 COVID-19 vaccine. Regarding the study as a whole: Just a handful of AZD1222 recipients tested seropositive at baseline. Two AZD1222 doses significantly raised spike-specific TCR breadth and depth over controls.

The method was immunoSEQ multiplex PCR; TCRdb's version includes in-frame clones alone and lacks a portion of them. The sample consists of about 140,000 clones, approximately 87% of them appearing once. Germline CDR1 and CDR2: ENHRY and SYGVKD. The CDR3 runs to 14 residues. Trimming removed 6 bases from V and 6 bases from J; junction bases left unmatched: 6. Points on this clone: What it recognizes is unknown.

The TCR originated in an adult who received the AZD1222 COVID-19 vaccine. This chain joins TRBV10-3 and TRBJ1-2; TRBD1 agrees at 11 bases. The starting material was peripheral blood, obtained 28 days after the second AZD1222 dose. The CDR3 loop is CAISSDRGRDGYTF. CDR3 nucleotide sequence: TGTGCCATCAGCTCGGACAGGGGGCGAGATGGCTACACCTTC.